These T cell receptor beta chains were read from a single sample in a study of blood T cell repertoires in COVID-19. Clones were sequenced by immunoSEQ multiplex PCR, and TCRdb holds only the in-frame ones, with some missing. The table has under 350,000 clones, 65% to 90% seen once. Material for sequencing was peripheral blood. These TCRs come from a human donor in a cohort sampled during active COVID-19. Each CDR3 is given without its conserved first and last residue.

v_call,j_call,cdr3_length,cdr3_aa
TRBV4-1,TRBJ1-5,12,ASSRQQGTAPQH
TRBV20-1,TRBJ2-1,9,SAGGANEQF
TRBV7-3,TRBJ2-1,15,ASSFRPGQGARNEQF
TRBV24-1,TRBJ1-5,12,ATSDSGAHQPQH
TRBV12-3/TRBV12-4,TRBJ1-4,11,ASSSGPNEKLF
TRBV2,TRBJ1-5,11,ASQGLLYQPQH
TRBV25-1,TRBJ2-1,14,ASSVLDSQEYNEQF
TRBV20-1,TRBJ1-4,11,SASGGLGEKLF
TRBV10-1,TRBJ1-2,11,ATQPGGGYGYT
TRBV7-8,TRBJ2-7,11,ASSPIPSYEQY
TRBV6-5,TRBJ1-2,12,ASSLRQPNYGYT
TRBV19,TRBJ1-4,16,ASSMQEGQGWANEKLF
TRBV2,TRBJ2-2,12,ASSEEVNTGELF
TRBV18,TRBJ2-7,14,ASSPVQGIISYEQY
TRBV18,TRBJ1-5,12,ASSPLRSNQPQH
TRBV5-1,TRBJ1-1,13,ASSPSGTGTTEAF
TRBV12-5,TRBJ1-3,14,ASGGQGRGAGNTIY
TRBV7-8,TRBJ1-3,13,ASSSPRGTGNTIY
TRBV12-3/TRBV12-4,TRBJ1-5,11,ASSFTGNQPQH
TRBV7-9,TRBJ2-7,12,ASSQTSGGLEQY
TRBV4-1,TRBJ1-2,12,ASSQDRLNYGYT
TRBV29-1,TRBJ2-7,9,SVNRAYEQY
TRBV20-1,TRBJ1-5,10,SASLGSQPQH
TRBV18,TRBJ2-7,12,ASSRTGQDYEQY
TRBV7-3,TRBJ2-5,12,ASSPTTGQETQY
TRBV6-4,TRBJ1-2,15,ASSETGGRGLDYGYT
TRBV5-5,TRBJ1-2,13,TSSSGQGRDYGYT
TRBV27,TRBJ2-7,14,ASSRSISRSSYEQY